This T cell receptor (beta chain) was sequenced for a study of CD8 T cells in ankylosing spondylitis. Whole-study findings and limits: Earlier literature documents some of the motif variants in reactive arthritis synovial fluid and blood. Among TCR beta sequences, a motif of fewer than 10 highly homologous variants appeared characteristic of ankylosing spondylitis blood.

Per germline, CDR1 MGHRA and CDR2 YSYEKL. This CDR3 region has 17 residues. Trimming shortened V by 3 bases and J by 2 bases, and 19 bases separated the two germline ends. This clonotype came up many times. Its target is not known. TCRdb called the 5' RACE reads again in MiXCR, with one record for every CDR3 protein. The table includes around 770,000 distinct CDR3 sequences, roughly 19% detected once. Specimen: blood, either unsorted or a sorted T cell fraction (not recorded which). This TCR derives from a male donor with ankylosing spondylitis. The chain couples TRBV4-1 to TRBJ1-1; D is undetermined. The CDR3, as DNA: TGCGCCAGCAGCCACGAGTTCCGGGGTCGGGGAAACACTGAAGCTTTCTTT. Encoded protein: CASSHEFRGRGNTEAFF.